This T cell receptor (beta chain) was identified in a study of CD8 T cells in Susac syndrome. General study findings and limits: There was no clonal expansion in the CD4+ T cell repertoires of Susac syndrome.

Recently defined diagnostic criteria for definite or probable disease were fulfilled by Susac syndrome patients. Negative isolation yielded CD8+ and CD4+ T cells; FACS enriched TEMRA cells. This CDR3 has 13 amino acids. V was shortened by 6 bases and J by 8 bases, with 19 bases between the two germline ends. Germline V lookup: CDR1 DFQATT, CDR2 SNEGSKA (reference sequence). RNA amounts of 0.5 to 1 ug underwent reverse transcription with random hexamers. The CDR3 of TCR beta was amplified by immunoSEQ multiplex PCR across 54 Vbeta and 13 Jbeta. Via MiXCR, TCRdb re-called the immunoSEQ multiplex PCR reads, giving one row per CDR3 protein. The sample includes roughly 150,000 distinct CDR3 sequences, around 96% seen only once; the top ten take 0.16%. As to this clonotype: What it binds is not known.

Sequencing was performed on CD4+ T cells from PBMCs. The V call is TRBV20-1, the J call TRBJ1-2; D possibly corresponds to TRBD1 (5 bases). The receptor was isolated from a human donor with Susac syndrome. The CDR3 spells CSALWEGSEGYTF. CDR3 DNA: TGCAGTGCCCTTTGGGAGGGGAGCGAGGGCTACACCTTC.